A selection of T cell receptor beta chains follows, all from one sample in a study of graft-versus-host responses after intestinal transplantation. Using immunoSEQ multiplex PCR, the repertoire was profiled, and TCRdb retains in-frame clones only, with some absent. The sample gives tens of thousands of clones, about 90% of which show up once; 1.5% to 2% is in the top ten. The sample in question was PBMCs, obtained 26 days after transplant. The receptor set was obtained from a human patient who received an intestinal transplant, so some T cells may come from the graft donor. Both conserved end residues are trimmed from each CDR3. Clone size is given for some rows only: seen once, a few or many times, or a class if the clone is expanded.

>TRBV10-3|.
AISQGREKTTDTQY
>TRBV28|.
ASSYPPNYGYT
>TRBV7-2|.
ASSFWTGSGNQPQH
>TRBV7-9|.
ASSTLTSGRPYEQY
>TRBV18|.
ASSPPGGNEQF
>TRBV20-1|once
SARSGTEAF
>TRBV7-9|few
ASSPGGGGAWYGYT
>TRBV27|.
ASSLSGGNQPQH
>TRBV9|.
ASSATNRGGYT
>TRBV2|.
ASSERTGRGGYT
>TRBV19|.
ASSPNSYVETEAF
>TRBV7-8|.
ASSLRVGGVGEQY
>TRBV10-3|.
AISVGGGPTGSYEQY
>TRBV13|few
ASSLRQGTYNEQF
>TRBV4-1|.
ASSQDPGDSNEQY
>TRBV28|.
ASTPTLKDRPDNEQF
>TRBV6-5|.
ASSVRDSQETQY
>TRBV7-2|few
ASSSPGEDGYT
>TRBV7-2|.
ASSLVGGDLLKEAF
>TRBV6-1|.
ASSVLAGESYEQY
>TRBV6-6|.
ASSYTSGDGQPQH
>TRBV28|.
ASIRQGAISPQH
>TRBV18|.
ASSVIQGSETQY
>TRBV27|.
ASRISHRAPNYGYT
>TRBV6-4|.
ASSDGGAADTQY
>TRBV5-1|few
ASSLAGGELF
>TRBV11-2|.
ASSLGRAGNTGELF
>TRBV4-2|.
ASSQVRGRLAQY
>TRBV7-2|.
ASSLATQAGGLQETQY
>TRBV4-1|.
ASSQDSGTSVYNEQF
>TRBV4-3|.
ASSQVRGPGELF
>TRBV28|.
ASRNTGVPNEKLF
>TRBV6-5|.
ASSYPPGTRGEKLF